Listed below are T cell receptor beta chains from one sample, sequenced in a study of regulatory dendritic cells for organ transplantation. The antigens these receptors bind are not known. Profiling relied on immunoSEQ multiplex PCR, and the TCRdb table lists in-frame clones only, not all of them. The repertoire holds more than 10,000 clones, approximately 79% seen once, with under 1.2% in the top ten. Sequencing used naive CD8+ T cells from blood cultured with regulatory dendritic cells. Receptor source: a human donor in good health. The CDR3 runs from the conserved cysteine through the conserved F or W. D genes are given only for firm matches. Clone size is shown for a subset of rows, as once, few, many or a class of expanded clone.

j_call	clone_size	d_call	v_call	cdr3_aa	cdr3_nt
TRBJ2-7	-	-	TRBV5-5	CASSYLTTSVSYEQYF	TGTGCCAGCAGCTATCTTACTACCTCGGTCTCCTACGAGCAGTACTTC
TRBJ1-3	once	-	TRBV5-1	CASRSGQTSGNTIYF	TGCGCCAGCAGGTCTGGACAGACCTCTGGAAACACCATATATTTT
TRBJ1-5	few	-	TRBV25-1	CASSEGVNQPQHF	TGTGCCAGCAGTGAAGGAGTAAATCAGCCCCAGCATTTT
TRBJ2-3	once	-	TRBV14	CASSQDAVWTSTDTQYF	TGTGCCAGCAGCCAAGATGCCGTTTGGACTAGCACAGATACGCAGTATTTT
TRBJ2-1	-	-	TRBV6-6	CASTYGDPGQFF	TGTGCCAGCACCTACGGCGATCCGGGGCAGTTCTTC
TRBJ2-3	-	-	TRBV19	CASSTDKSTDTQYF	TGTGCCAGTAGTACGGACAAGAGCACAGATACGCAGTATTTT
TRBJ1-3	-	-	TRBV19	CASSTEGYSGNTIYF	TGTGCCAGTAGTACCGAGGGATACTCTGGAAACACCATATATTTT
TRBJ1-5	few	-	TRBV25-1	CASSDGDQPQHF	TGTGCCAGCAGTGACGGAGATCAGCCCCAGCATTTT
TRBJ2-2	few	-	TRBV7-9	CASSLARGDMAGELFF	TGTGCCAGCAGCTTAGCCAGGGGGGACATGGCCGGGGAGCTGTTTTTT
TRBJ2-1	-	TRBD1	TRBV4-1	CASSQEGQGYNEQFF	TGCGCCAGCAGCCAGGAGGGACAGGGTTACAATGAGCAGTTCTTC
TRBJ1-1	few	-	TRBV5-1	CASMAGSDTEAFF	TGCGCCAGTATGGCGGGATCCGACACTGAAGCTTTCTTT
TRBJ1-2	once	-	TRBV14	CASSQGEVYGYTF	TGTGCCAGCAGCCAAGGGGAGGTTTATGGCTACACCTTC
TRBJ1-4	-	-	TRBV6-5	CASSYGEGGEKLFF	TGTGCCAGCAGTTACGGGGAGGGGGGAGAAAAACTGTTTTTT
TRBJ1-6	medium-sized	-	TRBV11-2	CASSLVPALINSPLHF	TGTGCCAGCAGCTTAGTCCCAGCGCTAATTAATTCACCCCTCCACTTT